This T cell receptor beta chain was observed in a study of T cell repertoires in cytomegalovirus infection. Study results and caveats: CMV carriers having the relevant HLA were flagged by cumulative public TCR beta family frequency. Dominant in the ex vivo response were TCR beta clonotypes restricted by HLA-C and specific for CMV.

V gave up 5 bases and J gave up 7 bases; unmatched junction bases: 8. This CDR3 has 14 residues. TCRdb re-called the reads through MiXCR, storing one row per CDR3 protein. Of under 350,000 distinct CDR3 sequences in the sample, roughly a fifth are singletons; the top ten hold about 20%. Regarding this clonotype: Its cognate antigen is unknown.

The sequence was obtained from a human donor in good health (CMV status not recorded). Some clones in this sample may be carry-over from other donors' samples. The rearrangement links TRBV12-3 or TRBV12-4 to TRBJ2-7; 10 bases are a match to TRBD1. Sequenced material: cultured PBMCs, taken from culture after CMV antigen stimulation. The CDR3 reads CASSHSGTGVEQYF. The CDR3 nucleotides read TGTGCCAGCAGTCACTCCGGGACAGGGGTGGAGCAGTACTTC.